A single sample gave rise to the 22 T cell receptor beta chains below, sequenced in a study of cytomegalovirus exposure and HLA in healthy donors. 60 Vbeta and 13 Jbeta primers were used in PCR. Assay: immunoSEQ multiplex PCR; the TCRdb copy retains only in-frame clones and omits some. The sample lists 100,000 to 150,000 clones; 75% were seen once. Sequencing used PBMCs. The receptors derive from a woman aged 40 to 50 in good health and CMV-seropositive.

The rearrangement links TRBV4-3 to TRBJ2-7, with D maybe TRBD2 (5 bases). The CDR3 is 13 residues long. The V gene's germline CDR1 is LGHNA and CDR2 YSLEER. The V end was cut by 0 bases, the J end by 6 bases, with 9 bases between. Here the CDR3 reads CASSQERAAEQYF. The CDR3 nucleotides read TGCGCCAGCAGCCAAGAAAGAGCGGCCGAGCAGTACTTC.

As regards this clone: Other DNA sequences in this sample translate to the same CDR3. CDR3 sequence reads: CASSIAGNQPQHF. In DNA form, the CDR3 reads TGTGCCAGTAGTATTGCGGGGAATCAGCCCCAGCATTTT. This chain links TRBV19 with TRBJ1-5; no definite D call. CDR1 and CDR2 (germline): LNHDA, SQIVND (reference sequence). The V and J ends lost 3 bases and 4 bases respectively, with 7 bases between them. The CDR3 has 13 residues.

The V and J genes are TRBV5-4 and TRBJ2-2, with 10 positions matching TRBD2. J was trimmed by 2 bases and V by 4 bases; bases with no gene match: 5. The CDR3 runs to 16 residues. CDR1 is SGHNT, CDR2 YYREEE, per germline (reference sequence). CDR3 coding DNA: TGTGCCAGCAGCGGCAGCGGGGGGGCCAACACCGGGGAGCTGTTTTTT. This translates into CASSGSGGANTGELFF.

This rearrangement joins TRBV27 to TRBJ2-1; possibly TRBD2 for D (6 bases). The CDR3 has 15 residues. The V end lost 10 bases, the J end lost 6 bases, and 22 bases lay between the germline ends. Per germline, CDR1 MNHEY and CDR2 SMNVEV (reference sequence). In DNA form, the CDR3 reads TGTGCCACCCTGTCCGGGAGAGGGAATCGCAATGAGCAGTTCTTC. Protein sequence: CATLSGRGNRNEQFF.

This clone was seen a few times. CDR3 coding DNA: TGTGCCAGCACCTCTAGCGGGACCTACAATGAGCAGTTCTTC. Amino acids: CASTSSGTYNEQFF. The V and J genes are TRBV28 and TRBJ2-1; TRBD2 matches 9 bases. This CDR3 contains 14 residues. Trimming cost V 7 bases and J 2 bases; bases outside gene matches: 3. The V gene's germline CDR1 is MDHEN and CDR2 SYDVKM.

CDR3 residues: CASSLSTSQETQYF. The DNA for the CDR3 is TGCGCCAGCAGCTTGAGTACCAGCCAAGAGACCCAGTACTTC. The chain joins TRBV5-1 to TRBJ2-5; unclear D gene. The length of the CDR3 is 14 residues. Trimming left V 1 base short and J 1 base short, with 8 bases between. CDR1 and CDR2 from the germline V gene are SGHRS and YFSETQ.

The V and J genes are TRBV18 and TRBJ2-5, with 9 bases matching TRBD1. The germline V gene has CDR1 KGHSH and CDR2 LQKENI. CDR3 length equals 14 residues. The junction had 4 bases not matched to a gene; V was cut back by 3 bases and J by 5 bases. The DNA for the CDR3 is TGTGCCAGCTCACCGCCCGGGACAGGGGAGACCCAGTACTTC. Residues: CASSPPGTGETQYF.

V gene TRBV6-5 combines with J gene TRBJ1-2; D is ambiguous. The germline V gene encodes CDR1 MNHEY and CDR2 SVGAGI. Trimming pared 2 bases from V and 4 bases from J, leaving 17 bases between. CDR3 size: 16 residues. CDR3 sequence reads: CASSYPLEGGSYGYTF. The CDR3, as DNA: TGTGCCAGCAGTTACCCCCTGGAGGGAGGAAGCTATGGCTACACCTTC.

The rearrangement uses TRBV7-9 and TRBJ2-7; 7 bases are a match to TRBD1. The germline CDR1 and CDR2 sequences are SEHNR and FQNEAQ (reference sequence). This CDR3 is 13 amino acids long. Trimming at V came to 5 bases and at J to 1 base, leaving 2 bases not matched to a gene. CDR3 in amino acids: CASSGGQSYEQYF. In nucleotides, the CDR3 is TGTGCCAGCAGCGGGGGACAGTCCTACGAGCAGTACTTC.

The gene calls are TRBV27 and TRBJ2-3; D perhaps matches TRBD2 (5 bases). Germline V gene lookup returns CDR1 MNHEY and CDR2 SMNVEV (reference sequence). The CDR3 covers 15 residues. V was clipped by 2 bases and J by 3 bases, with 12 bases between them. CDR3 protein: CASSLGLALTDTQYF. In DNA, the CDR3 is TGTGCCAGCAGTTTAGGGCTAGCTTTAACAGATACGCAGTATTTT.

CDR3 amino acids: CASPILPNTEAFF. DNA of the CDR3: TGTGCCAGCCCGATCCTACCGAACACTGAAGCTTTCTTT. V and J are TRBV5-8 and TRBJ1-1; D is unresolved. The V gene lost 7 bases and the J gene lost 1 base, with 11 bases spanning the gap. The germline gives CDR1 SGHTS, CDR2 YDEGEE. CDR3 length: 13 residues.

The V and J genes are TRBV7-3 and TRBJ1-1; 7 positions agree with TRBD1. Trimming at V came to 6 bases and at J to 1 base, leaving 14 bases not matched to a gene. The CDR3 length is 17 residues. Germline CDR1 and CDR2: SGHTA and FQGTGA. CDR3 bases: TGTGCCAGCAGTAACCCGGGACAGCCACTTCGGAACACTGAAGCTTTCTTT. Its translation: CASSNPGQPLRNTEAFF. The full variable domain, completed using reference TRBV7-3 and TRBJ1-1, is GAGVSQTPSNKVTEKGKYVELRCDPISGHTALYWYRQSLGQGPEFLIYFQGTGAADDSGLPNDRFFAVRPEGSVSTLKIQRTERGDSAVYLCASSNPGQPLRNTEAFFGQGTRLTVV.

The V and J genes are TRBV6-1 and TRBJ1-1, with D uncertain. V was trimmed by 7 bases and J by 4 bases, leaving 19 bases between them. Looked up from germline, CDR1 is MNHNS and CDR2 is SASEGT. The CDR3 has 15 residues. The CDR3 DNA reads TGTGCCAGCATTAGGGCGGATACTGGAGGCACTGAAGCTTTCTTT. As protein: CASIRADTGGTEAFF.

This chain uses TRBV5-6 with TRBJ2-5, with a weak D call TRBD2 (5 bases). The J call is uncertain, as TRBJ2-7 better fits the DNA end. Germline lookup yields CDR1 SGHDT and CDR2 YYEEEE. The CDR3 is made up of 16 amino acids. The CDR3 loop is CASSLRGQERNYEQYF. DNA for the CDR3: TGTGCCAGCAGCTTGAGAGGGCAGGAAAGGAACTACGAGCAGTACTTC.

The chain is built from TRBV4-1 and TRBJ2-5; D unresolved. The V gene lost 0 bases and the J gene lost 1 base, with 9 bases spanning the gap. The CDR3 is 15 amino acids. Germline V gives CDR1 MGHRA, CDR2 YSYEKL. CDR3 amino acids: CASSQDGLVQETQYF. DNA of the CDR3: TGCGCCAGCAGCCAAGATGGCCTAGTCCAAGAGACCCAGTACTTC.

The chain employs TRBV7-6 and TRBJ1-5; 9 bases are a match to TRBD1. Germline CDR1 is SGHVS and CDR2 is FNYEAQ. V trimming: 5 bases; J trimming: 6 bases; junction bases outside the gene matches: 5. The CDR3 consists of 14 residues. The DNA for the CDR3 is TGTGCCAGCAGCCCGGGACAGGGTGGTCAGCCCCAGCATTTT. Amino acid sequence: CASSPGQGGQPQHF.

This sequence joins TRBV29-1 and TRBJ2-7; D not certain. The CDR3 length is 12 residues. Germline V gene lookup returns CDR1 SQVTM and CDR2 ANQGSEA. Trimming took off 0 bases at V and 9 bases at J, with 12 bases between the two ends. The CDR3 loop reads CSVEEGGPGQYF. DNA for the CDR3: TGCAGCGTTGAAGAAGGTGGGCCAGGGCAGTACTTC.

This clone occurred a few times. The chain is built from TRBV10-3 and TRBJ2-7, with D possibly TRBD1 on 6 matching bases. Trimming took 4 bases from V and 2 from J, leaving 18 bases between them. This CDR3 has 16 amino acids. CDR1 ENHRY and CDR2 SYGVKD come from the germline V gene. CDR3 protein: CAISALAGQIAYEQYF. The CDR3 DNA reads TGTGCCATCAGTGCGTTGGCAGGACAGATAGCCTACGAGCAGTACTTC.

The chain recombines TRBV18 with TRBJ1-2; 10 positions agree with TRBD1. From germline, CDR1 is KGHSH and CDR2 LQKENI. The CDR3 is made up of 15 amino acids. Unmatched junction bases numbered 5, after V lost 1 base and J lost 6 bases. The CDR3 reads CASSPRQGASDGYTF. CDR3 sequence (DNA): TGTGCCAGCTCACCACGACAGGGGGCATCGGATGGCTACACCTTC.

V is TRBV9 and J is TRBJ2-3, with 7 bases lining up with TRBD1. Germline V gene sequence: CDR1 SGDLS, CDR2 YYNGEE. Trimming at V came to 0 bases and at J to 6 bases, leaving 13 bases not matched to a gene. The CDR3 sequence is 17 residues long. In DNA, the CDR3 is TGTGCCAGCAGCGTAGACGGAGGAACAGGGGCCCCGGATACGCAGTATTTT. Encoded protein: CASSVDGGTGAPDTQYF.

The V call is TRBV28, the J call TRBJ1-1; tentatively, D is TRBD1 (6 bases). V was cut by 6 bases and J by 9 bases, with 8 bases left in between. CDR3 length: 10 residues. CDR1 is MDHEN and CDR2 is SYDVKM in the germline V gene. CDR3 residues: CASSDRKAFF. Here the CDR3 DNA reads TGTGCCAGCAGCGACAGGAAAGCTTTCTTT.

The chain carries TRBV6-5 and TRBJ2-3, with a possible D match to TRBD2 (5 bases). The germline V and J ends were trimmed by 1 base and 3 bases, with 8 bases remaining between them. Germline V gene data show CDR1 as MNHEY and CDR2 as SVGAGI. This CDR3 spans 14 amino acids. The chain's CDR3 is CASSYFPGTDTQYF. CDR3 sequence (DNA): TGTGCCAGCAGTTACTTCCCGGGGACAGATACGCAGTATTTT.